What follows are 18 T cell receptor beta chains derived from one specimen sequenced in a study of graft-versus-host responses after intestinal transplantation. These receptors lack a known antigen. Sequencing was performed with immunoSEQ multiplex PCR; in TCRdb, only in-frame clones are kept and a portion is missing. The profile covers 90,000 to 150,000 clones, with roughly 93% appearing a single time and approximately 0.11% taken by the ten largest. Sequencing was performed on unstimulated CD4+ T cells sorted from spleen or lymph node cells, taken before intestinal transplant. These receptors were taken from a human donor who received an intestinal transplant.

This sequence joins TRBV7-3 and TRBJ2-1; D remains ambiguous. Germline V lookup: CDR1 SGHTA, CDR2 FQGTGA. With 5 bases removed from V and 7 bases from J, the gap between germline ends came to 12 bases. The CDR3 loop spans 13 amino acids. The CDR3: CASSLFDRNEQFF. The CDR3 DNA reads as TGTGCCAGCAGCCTTTTCGATAGGAATGAGCAGTTCTTC.

This clone was observed a single time. V is TRBV7-6 and J is TRBJ2-7; a weak D match, TRBD2 (5 bases). The V gene's germline CDR1 is SGHVS and CDR2 FNYEAQ. V lost 1 base and J 9 bases, leaving 13 bases between the germline ends. This CDR3 region has 13 residues. This chain's CDR3 is CASSLGPGIGQYF. In DNA form, the CDR3 reads TGTGCCAGCAGCTTAGGTCCGGGGATCGGGCAGTACTTC.

The chain links TRBV6-5 to TRBJ1-5, with D uncertain. This CDR3 has 16 amino acids. In germline, CDR1 is MNHEY, CDR2 SVGAGI. V lost 0 bases and J 5 bases, leaving 14 bases between the germline ends. The CDR3 DNA reads TGTGCCAGCAGTTACTCGGGTTCGGGCTCAGATCAGCCCCAGCATTTT. It yields the protein CASSYSGSGSDQPQHF.

This clone was observed a few times. The V and J genes are TRBV4-2 and TRBJ1-3; no reliable D call. V lost 0 bases, J lost 13 bases, and 13 bases lay in between. Per germline, CDR1 LGHNA and CDR2 YNFKEQ. The CDR3 sequence is 13 residues long. CDR3 DNA: TGTGCCAGCAGCCAAGACGCGCCGACCGGAATATATTTT. This codes for CASSQDAPTGIYF.

V usage is TRBV7-2 and J usage is TRBJ1-3, with D possibly TRBD1 on 5 matching bases. The CDR3 totals 16 residues. The V end lost 4 bases, the J end lost 0 bases, and 13 bases lay between the germline ends. Looked up from germline, CDR1 is SGHTA and CDR2 is FQGNSA. The CDR3 DNA sequence: TGTGCCAGCAGCTGGGGGGTTAGGAGCTCTGGAAACACCATATATTTT. Encoded protein: CASSWGVRSSGNTIYF.

This sequence joins TRBV28 and TRBJ1-1, with 9 bases aligning to TRBD1. The CDR3 is made up of 15 amino acids. CDR1 is MDHEN and CDR2 is SYDVKM in the germline V gene. Trimming cost V 5 bases and J 6 bases; bases outside gene matches: 10. CDR3 residues: CASSVPGQGKPEAFF. The CDR3 DNA sequence: TGTGCCAGCAGTGTACCGGGACAGGGTAAACCTGAAGCTTTCTTT.

The chain joins TRBV30 to TRBJ1-1; D remains unclear. The CDR3 is made up of 12 amino acids. Trimming pared 5 bases from V and 4 bases from J, leaving 11 bases between. Germline V gene data show CDR1 as GTSNPN and CDR2 as SVGIG (reference sequence). The DNA of the CDR3 is TGTGCCTGGGCGGTGGATCCCACTGAAGCTTTCTTT. Protein sequence: CAWAVDPTEAFF.

The rearrangement links TRBV5-1 to TRBJ2-1; 10 nucleotides align to TRBD2. CDR1 is SGHRS and CDR2 is YFSETQ in the germline V gene. V trimming: 0 bases; J trimming: 12 bases; junction bases outside the gene matches: 9. The CDR3 extends over 15 amino acids. CDR3 loop: CASSLESGRALGQFF. In DNA, the CDR3 is TGCGCCAGCAGCTTGGAAAGCGGGAGGGCTTTGGGGCAGTTCTTC.

The rearrangement uses TRBV12-5 and TRBJ2-1; 9 nucleotides align to TRBD2. Germline V gene sequence: CDR1 LGHNT, CDR2 FRNRAP. The trim removed 1 base at V and 5 bases at J, leaving 6 bases unmatched. This CDR3 is 16 amino acids long. The CDR3: CASGLGSGSNNNEQFF. The CDR3, as DNA: TGTGCTAGTGGTTTGGGTAGCGGGAGTAATAACAATGAGCAGTTCTTC.

This chain joins TRBV10-2 and TRBJ2-7, with 12 bases lining up with TRBD1. Germline CDR1 and CDR2: WSHSY and SAAADI. The CDR3 length is 17 residues. V lost 7 bases and J lost 1; bases outside the gene matches: 11. CDR3 amino acids: CASNNFPGQGASYEQYF. The CDR3 DNA reads as TGCGCCAGCAACAATTTTCCGGGACAGGGGGCATCCTACGAGCAGTACTTC.

This clone was seen a single time. The genes are TRBV6-5 and TRBJ1-5, with 8 bases lining up with TRBD1. Germline lookup yields CDR1 MNHEY and CDR2 SVGAGI. V gave up 6 bases and J gave up 4 bases; unmatched junction bases: 8. The CDR3 is 15 amino acids. The CDR3 protein is CASRIDRGGNQPQHF. The CDR3, as DNA: TGTGCCAGCAGAATTGACAGGGGTGGGAATCAGCCCCAGCATTTT.

The chain is built from TRBV4-1 and TRBJ1-4; possibly TRBD1 for D (6 bases). The CDR3 is 17 amino acids. Germline V lookup: CDR1 MGHRA, CDR2 YSYEKL. V lost 4 bases to trimming and J lost 2 bases, with 17 bases between them. This CDR3 reads CASSRGQRRSTNEKLFF. CDR3 nucleotides: TGCGCCAGCAGCCGCGGACAGCGGCGGTCTACTAATGAAAAACTGTTTTTT.

This clone came up once. The chain uses TRBV7-9 and TRBJ1-3; 7 bases match TRBD1. The J segment lost 3 bases and the V segment lost 4 bases, leaving 12 bases of the junction unmatched. This CDR3 contains 17 residues. From germline, CDR1 is SEHNR and CDR2 FQNEAQ (reference sequence). CDR3 sequence: CASSSSGTDHRGNTIYF. CDR3 DNA sequence: TGTGCCAGCAGCTCATCCGGGACAGATCATCGTGGAAACACCATATATTTT.

The chain uses TRBV2 and TRBJ2-4; TRBD1 matches 8 bases. Germline-derived CDR1 and CDR2 are SNHLY and FYNNEI. The CDR3 is made up of 15 amino acids. J lost 2 bases, V lost 7 bases, and 7 bases had no gene match. The DNA of the CDR3 is TGTGCCAGCAATTGGGACAGGCGACCCAAAAACATTCAGTACTTC. Protein product: CASNWDRRPKNIQYF.

The V and J genes are TRBV4-1 and TRBJ2-2; the match to TRBD2 covers 13 bases. With 1 base clipped from V and 2 bases from J, the junction kept 7 bases outside the gene matches. Germline lookup yields CDR1 MGHRA and CDR2 YSYEKL. CDR3 size: 19 residues. CDR3 sequence (DNA): TGCGCCAGCAGCCAAGGCCTACTAGCGGGAGGGCCAAACACCGGGGAGCTGTTTTTT. The encoded protein is CASSQGLLAGGPNTGELFF.

V is TRBV9 and J is TRBJ2-1; D is uncertain. Germline lookup yields CDR1 SGDLS and CDR2 YYNGEE. Trimming removed 3 bases at V and 2 bases at J, with 12 bases between. This CDR3 comprises 15 residues. The CDR3 protein is CASSGFGGPYNEQFF. In DNA, the CDR3 is TGTGCCAGCAGCGGCTTTGGTGGGCCCTACAATGAGCAGTTCTTC. Using reference TRBV9 and TRBJ2-1 for the parts outside the CDR3, the full variable domain is DSGVTQTPKHLITATGQRVTLRCSPRSGDLSVYWYQQSLDQGLQFLIQYYNGEERAKGNILERFSAQQFPDLHSELNLSSLELGDSALYFCASSGFGGPYNEQFFGPGTRLTVL.

The chain joins TRBV11-2 to TRBJ1-1; D not resolved. The V end lost 5 bases, the J end lost 3 bases, and 10 bases lay between the germline ends. The CDR3 sequence is 13 residues long. Germline loops: CDR1 SGHAT, CDR2 FQNNGV. The CDR3 DNA reads TGTGCCAGCAGCCCAAACCTAGACACTGAAGCTTTCTTT. Translation gives CASSPNLDTEAFF.

This rearrangement joins TRBV6-1 to TRBJ2-7; D is possibly TRBD1 or TRBD2 (7 bases each). Germline CDR1 reads MNHNS; CDR2 reads SASEGT. This CDR3 region has 18 residues. Trimming stripped 0 bases from V and 0 bases from J, with 18 bases between. DNA for the CDR3: TGTGCCAGCAGTGAAGCCTGGGGGGGGACAGCCAGCTCCTACGAGCAGTACTTC. Its protein is CASSEAWGGTASSYEQYF.